This TCR beta chain is from a study of Ad26.COV2.S vaccination and SARS-CoV-2 variants. Study overall: Dosing was one shot or two shots 56 days apart.

Findings and limits, study-wide: Breadth measured for non-spike TCRs was similar across vaccine and placebo recipients.

This sample's treatment: around 19 received Ad26.COV2.S at low or high dose, single or two shots; five or six received placebo; per-sample allocation not given. Sampling took place 63 days after the first vaccine or placebo injection. J gave up 2 bases and V 2 bases, and 19 bases lay outside the gene matches. The CDR3 sequence is 20 residues long. With respect to this clone: Its antigen remains unidentified.

Method: immunoSEQ multiplex PCR; TCRdb's copy keeps in-frame clones and lacks some. This sample carries about 390,000 clones, less than 90% of them seen once, and the ten largest clones take under 3.5%. The clonotype originates from a person aged 18-65 years who received the Ad26.COV2.S COVID-19 vaccine or a placebo. This sample comprised peripheral blood, obtained in a trial of Ad26.COV2.S vaccine versus placebo. The rearrangement joins TRBV6-7 to TRBJ2-5, with TRBD2 identical over 8 bases. TRBV6-7 is an open reading frame whose function is uncertain. Written as DNA, the CDR3 is TGTGCCAGCAGTTACGATTTCCCCGCGGGGGGCCCACAAAGGCAAGAGACCCAGTACTTC. It encodes CASSYDFPAGGPQRQETQYF.